This T cell receptor (beta chain) was identified in a study of shared clonotypes between healthy human individuals. Naivety among CD8 cells was defined by CD45RO negativity and positive CCR7 selection, thereby excluding terminally differentiated effector memory CD45RA+ cells. This clone has a single count. Only in-frame clones appear in the TCRdb table, and some are missing; sequencing was by immunoSEQ multiplex PCR. This sample has about 2 million clones; around 96% occur once, and the top ten carry around 1.1%. V lost 6 bases and J 1 base, leaving 12 bases between the germline ends. The CDR3 is 14 residues long. Germline CDR1 reads SEHNR; CDR2 reads FQNEAQ (reference sequence).

The source material was naive CD8+ T cells sorted from blood. The rearrangement links TRBV7-9 to TRBJ1-1; D gene uncertain. This TCR was recovered from a young man in good health. The CDR3 region has the DNA TGTGCCAGCAGTCAAAAGACTGGGAACACTGAAGCTTTCTTT. It yields the protein CASSQKTGNTEAFF. Based on the CDR3 plus reference TRBV7-9 and TRBJ1-1, the full variable domain is DTGVSQNPRHKITKRGQNVTFRCDPISEHNRLYWYRQTLGQGPEFLTYFQNEAQLEKSRLLSDRFSAERPKGSFSTLEIQRTEQGDSAMYLCASSQKTGNTEAFFGQGTRLTVV.